A selection of T cell receptor beta chains follows, all from one sample in a study of blood T cell repertoires in COVID-19. Clones were read by immunoSEQ multiplex PCR, and TCRdb kept only the in-frame ones, dropping some. Found here are about 150,000 clones, approximately 83% of them singletons; the top ten hold 9.5% to 13%. Sequencing was performed on peripheral blood. The receptors stem from an older woman with COVID-19, enrolled during active disease. Both conserved end residues are part of each CDR3. The D gene is left open where the match is weak. Size values are once, few and many counts, or a class for expanded clones, and some rows have none.

TRBV6-5	-	TRBJ1-5	-	CASSGDSYSNQPQHF	TGTGCCAGCAGCGGAGACAGCTATAGCAATCAGCCCCAGCATTTT
TRBV7-9	-	TRBJ1-1	TRBD1	CASSLGDRDTEAFF	TGTGCCAGCAGCTTAGGGGACAGGGACACTGAAGCTTTCTTT
TRBV27	once	TRBJ2-7	-	CASRSTGQGYEQYF	TGTGCCAGCAGATCGACAGGCCAGGGCTACGAGCAGTACTTC
TRBV18	-	TRBJ1-1	TRBD1	CASSPEGQMNTEAFF	TGTGCCAGCTCACCAGAGGGACAGATGAACACTGAAGCTTTCTTT
TRBV3-1/TRBV3-2	many	TRBJ2-3	-	CASSPTASTDTQYF	TGTGCCAGCAGCCCGACAGCTAGCACAGATACGCAGTATTTT
TRBV25-1	-	TRBJ2-3	TRBD2	CASTGDYLTDTQYF	TGTGCCAGCACTGGGGACTACCTCACGGATACGCAGTATTTT
TRBV7-9	-	TRBJ2-3	TRBD2	CASSDPGLSSRGTQYF	TGTGCCAGCAGCGACCCGGGACTATCCTCGCGGGGTACGCAGTATTTT
TRBV30	-	TRBJ1-1	-	CAWSALSRGGAFF	TGTGCCTGGAGTGCCCTTTCCCGAGGGGGAGCTTTCTTT
TRBV3-1/TRBV3-2	-	TRBJ1-5	-	CASSHGGVESNQPQHF	TGTGCCAGCAGCCACGGAGGGGTAGAGAGCAATCAGCCCCAGCATTTT
TRBV18	few	TRBJ1-4	TRBD1	CASSRRDREGEKLFF	TGTGCCAGCTCAAGACGGGACAGGGAGGGTGAAAAACTGTTTTTT
TRBV9	-	TRBJ1-4	-	CASSVSGREKLFF	TGTGCCAGCAGCGTAAGTGGTAGAGAAAAACTGTTTTTT
TRBV2	-	TRBJ1-6	-	CASSEALPVNSPLHF	TGTGCCAGCAGTGAAGCGCTTCCGGTAAACTCACCCCTCCACTTT
TRBV11-2	-	TRBJ1-1	-	CASSLDGLITEAFF	TGTGCCAGCAGCTTAGACGGACTAATCACTGAAGCTTTCTTT
TRBV29-1	-	TRBJ1-1	-	CSVQGSTEAFF	TGCAGCGTACAGGGCAGCACTGAAGCTTTCTTT
TRBV19	-	TRBJ2-1	-	CASKRTANNEQFF	TGTGCCAGTAAACGGACAGCCAACAATGAGCAGTTCTTC
TRBV5-4	-	TRBJ2-1	TRBD1	CASSVGTGYNEQFF	TGTGCCAGCAGCGTCGGGACAGGCTACAATGAGCAGTTCTTC
TRBV5-4	-	TRBJ1-3	-	CASSFGGALSGNTIYF	TGTGCCAGCAGCTTCGGAGGGGCCCTCTCTGGAAACACCATATATTTT
TRBV10-2	once	TRBJ1-1	TRBD1	CASSTGQGQAEAFF	TGCGCCAGCAGTACGGGACAGGGGCAGGCTGAAGCTTTCTTT
TRBV9	-	TRBJ1-4	-	CASSVEGAIGEKLFF	TGTGCCAGCAGCGTAGAAGGAGCTATCGGGGAAAAACTGTTTTTT
TRBV7-7	-	TRBJ2-7	TRBD2	CASSPGLAGREEQYF	TGTGCTAGCAGCCCCGGACTAGCGGGACGGGAAGAGCAGTACTTC
TRBV10-2	-	TRBJ1-6	-	CASTDGVAEGSPLHF	TGCGCCAGCACTGACGGTGTGGCGGAGGGATCACCCCTCCACTTT
TRBV27	-	TRBJ2-2	-	CASSRDMHTGELFF	TGTGCCAGCAGCCGGGACATGCACACCGGGGAGCTGTTTTTT
TRBV12-5	-	TRBJ2-2	TRBD1	CASGLRQGNTGELFF	TGTGCTAGTGGCCTCCGACAGGGGAACACCGGGGAGCTGTTTTTT
TRBV7-9	-	TRBJ1-1	-	CASSLDQGLLKVTEAFF	TGTGCCAGCAGCTTAGATCAGGGGCTCTTAAAGGTCACTGAAGCTTTCTTT
TRBV6-5	-	TRBJ2-5	-	CASSYPGETQYF	TGTGCCAGCAGTTACCCGGGAGAGACCCAGTACTTC
TRBV11-3	-	TRBJ2-2	TRBD2	CASSLEIAGTGELFF	TGTGCCAGCAGCTTAGAAATAGCGGGAACCGGGGAGCTGTTTTTT
TRBV18	once	TRBJ2-5	-	CASGEAETQYF	TGTGCCTCGGGAGAAGCAGAGACCCAGTACTTC
TRBV5-1	-	TRBJ1-3	TRBD1	CASSSGTGSGNTIYF	TGCGCCAGCAGCTCCGGGACAGGGAGTGGAAACACCATATATTTT
TRBV11-2	-	TRBJ1-1	-	CASSPRPGTNTEAFF	TGTGCCAGCAGCCCTAGGCCGGGAACGAACACTGAAGCTTTCTTT
TRBV6-4	-	TRBJ1-1	-	CASSATPGSEAFF	TGTGCCAGCAGTGCCACGCCCGGGAGTGAAGCTTTCTTT
TRBV19	once	TRBJ2-2	TRBD2	CASSPRLAGAPGTGELFF	TGTGCCAGTAGTCCGAGACTAGCGGGGGCCCCGGGCACCGGGGAGCTGTTTTTT
TRBV7-3	-	TRBJ2-3	TRBD1	CASSFGQVGDTQYF	TGTGCCAGCAGCTTCGGACAGGTGGGAGATACGCAGTATTTT
TRBV19	-	TRBJ2-2	-	CASSMGINTGELFF	TGTGCCAGTAGTATGGGCATTAACACCGGGGAGCTGTTTTTT
TRBV6-1	-	TRBJ1-3	-	CASSEIWRSSGNTIYF	TGTGCCAGCAGTGAAATATGGCGGAGCTCTGGAAACACCATATATTTT
TRBV2	-	TRBJ1-4	TRBD1	CASRGTGGREKLFF	TGTGCCAGCAGAGGGACAGGGGGAAGAGAAAAACTGTTTTTT
TRBV5-1	-	TRBJ1-6	TRBD1	CASSSGGDSPLHF	TGCGCCAGCAGCTCAGGGGGAGATTCACCCCTCCACTTT
TRBV5-1	-	TRBJ2-1	-	CASSFGVASDEQFF	TGCGCCAGCAGCTTTGGGGTAGCTAGCGATGAGCAGTTCTTC
TRBV12-5	-	TRBJ2-7	TRBD2	CASGREAGTYEQYF	TGTGCTAGTGGCCGGGAAGCGGGAACCTACGAGCAGTACTTC
TRBV5-1	once	TRBJ2-5	TRBD1	CASSSMGQGFQETQYF	TGCGCCAGCAGCTCTATGGGACAGGGCTTTCAAGAGACCCAGTACTTC
TRBV7-2	-	TRBJ2-1	TRBD2	CASSLEASGRWGNEQFF	TGTGCCAGCAGCTTAGAGGCTAGCGGGAGGTGGGGGAATGAGCAGTTCTTC
TRBV6-1	-	TRBJ1-3	-	CASSEDAGPVGNTIYF	TGTGCCAGCAGTGAAGATGCGGGACCAGTCGGAAACACCATATATTTT